The sequence of this TCR beta chain was determined in a study of T cells in localized non-small cell lung cancer. Study-wide results and caveats: Of the tissues analyzed, uninvolved adjacent lung showed maximal T cell clonality, greater than tumor.

V gave up 0 bases and J gave up 8 bases, with 13 bases separating them. The V gene's germline CDR1 is SQVTM and CDR2 ANQGSEA. The CDR3 spans 13 residues. The method was immunoSEQ multiplex PCR; TCRdb's version includes in-frame clones alone and lacks a portion of them. The data hold around 19,000 clones, with around 93% observed a single time. Comment on this clone: Its antigen is not identified.

Material: peripheral blood, obtained before any cancer treatment. The receptor was isolated from a woman between 35 and 75 years old with stage I lung adenocarcinoma. The V call is TRBV29-1, the J call TRBJ1-1; weak D call: TRBD1 (6 bases). The CDR3 protein is CSVEDAPDREAFF. As DNA, the CDR3 is TGCAGCGTTGAAGACGCACCCGACAGGGAAGCTTTCTTT. Full variable domain (missing parts from reference TRBV29-1 and TRBJ1-1): SAVISQKPSRDICQRGTSLTIQCQVDSQVTMMFWYRQQPGQSLTLIATANQGSEATYESGFVIDKFPISRPNLTFSTLTVSNMSPEDSSIYLCSVEDAPDREAFFGQGTRLTVV.